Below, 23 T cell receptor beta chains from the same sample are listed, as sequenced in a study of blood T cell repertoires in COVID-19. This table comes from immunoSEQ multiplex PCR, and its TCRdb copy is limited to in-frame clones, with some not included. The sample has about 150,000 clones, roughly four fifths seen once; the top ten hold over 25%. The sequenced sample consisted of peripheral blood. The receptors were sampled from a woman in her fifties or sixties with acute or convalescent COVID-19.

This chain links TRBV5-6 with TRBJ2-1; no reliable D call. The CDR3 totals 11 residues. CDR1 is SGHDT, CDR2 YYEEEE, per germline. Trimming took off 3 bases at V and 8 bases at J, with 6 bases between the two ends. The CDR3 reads CASSSFHEQFF. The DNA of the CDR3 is TGTGCCAGCAGCTCCTTTCATGAGCAGTTCTTC.

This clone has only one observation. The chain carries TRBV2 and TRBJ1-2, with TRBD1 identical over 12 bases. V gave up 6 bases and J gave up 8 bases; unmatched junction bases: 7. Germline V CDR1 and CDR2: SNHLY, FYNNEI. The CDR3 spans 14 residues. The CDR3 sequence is CASRVGQGARGYTF. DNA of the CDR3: TGTGCCAGCAGGGTGGGACAGGGGGCGCGAGGCTACACCTTC.

The CDR3 spells CASSEGDSAPEAFF. CDR3 sequence (DNA): TGTGCCAGCAGTGAAGGCGACAGCGCCCCTGAAGCTTTCTTT. The J gene is TRBJ1-1, the V gene TRBV2, with TRBD1 as a possible D gene (5 bases). Trimming took 1 base from V and 6 from J, leaving 12 bases between them. There are 14 residues in the CDR3. Germline CDR1 SNHLY, CDR2 FYNNEI.

The CDR3 DNA reads as TGTGCCAGTAGTCCCGCCGACTCCGGCAATCAGCCCCAGCATTTT. Protein product: CASSPADSGNQPQHF. The chain carries TRBV19 and TRBJ1-5; D gene unclear. Germline V gives CDR1 LNHDA, CDR2 SQIVND (reference sequence). V shed 5 bases and J shed 2 bases, with 13 bases lying between them. The CDR3 runs to 15 residues. The variable domain in full, with the rest retrieved from reference TRBV19 and TRBJ1-5, is DGGITQSPKYLFRKEGQNVTLSCEQNLNHDAMYWYRQDPGQGLRLIYYSQIVNDFQKGDIAEGYSVSREKKESFPLTVTSAQKNPTAFYLCASSPADSGNQPQHFGDGTRLSIL.

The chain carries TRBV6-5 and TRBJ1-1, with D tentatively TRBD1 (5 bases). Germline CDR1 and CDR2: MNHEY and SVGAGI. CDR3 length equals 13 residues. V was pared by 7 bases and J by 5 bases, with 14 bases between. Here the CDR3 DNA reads TGTGCCAGCACCGGGGGGGGGTGGACTGAAGCTTTCTTT. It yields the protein CASTGGGWTEAFF.

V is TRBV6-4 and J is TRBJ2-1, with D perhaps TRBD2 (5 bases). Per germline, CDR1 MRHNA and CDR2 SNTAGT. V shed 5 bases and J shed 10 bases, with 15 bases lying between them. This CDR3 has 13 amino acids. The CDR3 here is CASSSGLRGEQFF. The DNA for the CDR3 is TGTGCCAGCAGTTCTGGACTTCGGGGAGAGCAGTTCTTC.

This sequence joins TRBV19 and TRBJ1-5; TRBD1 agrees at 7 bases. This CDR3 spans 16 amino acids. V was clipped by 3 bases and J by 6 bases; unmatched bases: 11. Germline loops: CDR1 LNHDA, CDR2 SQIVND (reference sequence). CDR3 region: CASSMGSTGPVQPQHF. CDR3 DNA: TGTGCCAGTAGTATGGGGTCGACAGGGCCGGTTCAGCCCCAGCATTTT.

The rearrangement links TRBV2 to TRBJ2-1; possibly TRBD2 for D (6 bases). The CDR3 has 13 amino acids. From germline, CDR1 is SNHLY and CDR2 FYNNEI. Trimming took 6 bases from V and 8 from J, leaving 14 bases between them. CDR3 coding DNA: TGTGCCAGCAGCAGGGACTTGCGCGATGAGCAGTTCTTC. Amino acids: CASSRDLRDEQFF.

The CDR3 loop is CASSLGGAVTGELFF. CDR3 in DNA: TGTGCCAGCAGCCTAGGGGGCGCGGTCACCGGGGAGCTGTTTTTT. V and J are TRBV3-1 (or the pseudogene TRBV3-2) and TRBJ2-2; 7 bases align to TRBD1. The CDR3 runs 15 residues. V lost 4 bases and J lost 4; bases outside the gene matches: 6. Germline V gives CDR1 LGHDT, CDR2 YNNKEL (reference sequence).

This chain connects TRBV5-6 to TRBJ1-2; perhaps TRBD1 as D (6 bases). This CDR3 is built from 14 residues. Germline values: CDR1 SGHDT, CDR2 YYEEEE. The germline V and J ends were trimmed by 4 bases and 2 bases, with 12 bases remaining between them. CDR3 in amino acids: CASSPTGINYGYTF. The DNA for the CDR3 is TGTGCCAGCAGCCCCACAGGGATAAACTATGGCTACACCTTC.

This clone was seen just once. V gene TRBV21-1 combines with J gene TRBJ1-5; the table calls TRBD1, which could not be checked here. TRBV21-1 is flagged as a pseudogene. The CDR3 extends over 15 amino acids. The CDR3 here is CASSRDRGSNQPQHF. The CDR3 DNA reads TGTGCCAGCAGCCGGGACAGGGGAAGCAATCAGCCCCAGCATTTT.

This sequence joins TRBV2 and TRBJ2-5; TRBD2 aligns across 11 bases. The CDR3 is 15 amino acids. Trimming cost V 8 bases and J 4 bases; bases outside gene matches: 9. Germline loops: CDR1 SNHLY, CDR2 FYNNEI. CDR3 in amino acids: CASGTSGGTRETQYF. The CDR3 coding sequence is TGTGCCAGCGGTACTAGCGGGGGTACTAGAGAGACCCAGTACTTC.

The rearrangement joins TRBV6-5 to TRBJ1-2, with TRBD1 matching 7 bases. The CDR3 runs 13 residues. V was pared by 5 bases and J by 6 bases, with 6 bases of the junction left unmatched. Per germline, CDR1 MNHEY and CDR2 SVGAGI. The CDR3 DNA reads TGTGCCAGCAGTCCCACAGGGGCTCATGGCTACACCTTC. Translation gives CASSPTGAHGYTF.

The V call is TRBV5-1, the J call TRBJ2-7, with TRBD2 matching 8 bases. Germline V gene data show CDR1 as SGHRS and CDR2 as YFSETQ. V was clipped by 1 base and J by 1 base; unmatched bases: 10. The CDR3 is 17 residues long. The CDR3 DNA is TGCGCCAGCAGCTTGAAAGCCGGGGGGGCCGAATCCTACGAGCAGTACTTC. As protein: CASSLKAGGAESYEQYF.

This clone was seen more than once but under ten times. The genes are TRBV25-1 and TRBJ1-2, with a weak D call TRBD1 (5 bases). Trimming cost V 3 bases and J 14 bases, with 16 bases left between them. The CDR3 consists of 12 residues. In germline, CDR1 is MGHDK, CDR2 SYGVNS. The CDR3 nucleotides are TGTGCCAGCAGTGATCGGCAGGGAGGTCGGACCTTC. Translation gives CASSDRQGGRTF.

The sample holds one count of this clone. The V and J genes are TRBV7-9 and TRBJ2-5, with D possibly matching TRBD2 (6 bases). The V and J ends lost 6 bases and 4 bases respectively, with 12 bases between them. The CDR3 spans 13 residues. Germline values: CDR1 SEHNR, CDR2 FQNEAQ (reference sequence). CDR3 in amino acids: CASRGRGGETQYF. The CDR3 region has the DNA TGTGCCAGCAGAGGGCGGGGAGGAGAGACCCAGTACTTC.

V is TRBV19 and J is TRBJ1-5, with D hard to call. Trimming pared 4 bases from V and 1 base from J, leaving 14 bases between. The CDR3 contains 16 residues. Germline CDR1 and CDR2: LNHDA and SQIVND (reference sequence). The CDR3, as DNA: TGTGCCAGTAGTACCCTCCGGGATCTCAGCAATCAGCCCCAGCATTTT. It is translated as CASSTLRDLSNQPQHF.

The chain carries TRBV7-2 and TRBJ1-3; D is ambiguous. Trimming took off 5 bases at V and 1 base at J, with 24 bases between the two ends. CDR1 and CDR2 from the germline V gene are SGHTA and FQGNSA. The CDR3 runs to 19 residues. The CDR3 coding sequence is TGTGCCAGCAGCGGGAGCGGGTTAAGGCTTTTAAAGTCTGGAAACACCATATATTTT. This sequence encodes CASSGSGLRLLKSGNTIYF.

The CDR3 DNA follows: TGTGCCAGCAGCTCGGACACCTATGGCTACACCTTC. Its protein is CASSSDTYGYTF. The V call is TRBV7-9, the J call TRBJ1-2; TRBD1 is a possible D gene (5 bases). The CDR3 is 12 amino acids. V lost 4 bases, J lost 4 bases, and 7 bases lay in between. Germline V lookup: CDR1 SEHNR, CDR2 FQNEAQ (reference sequence).

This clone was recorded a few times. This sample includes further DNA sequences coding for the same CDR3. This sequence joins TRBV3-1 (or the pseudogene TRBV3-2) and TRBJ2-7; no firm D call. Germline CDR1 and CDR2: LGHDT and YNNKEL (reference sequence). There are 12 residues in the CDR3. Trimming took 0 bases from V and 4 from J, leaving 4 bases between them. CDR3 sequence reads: CASSQDRYEQYF. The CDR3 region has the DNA TGTGCCAGCAGCCAAGACAGGTACGAGCAGTACTTC.

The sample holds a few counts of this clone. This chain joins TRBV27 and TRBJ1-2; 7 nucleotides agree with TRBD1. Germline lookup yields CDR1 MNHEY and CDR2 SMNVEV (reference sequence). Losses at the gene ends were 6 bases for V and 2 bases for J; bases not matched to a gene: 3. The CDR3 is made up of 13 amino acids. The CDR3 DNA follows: TGTGCCAGCAGCCCGGGACAGAACTATGGCTACACCTTC. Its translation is CASSPGQNYGYTF.

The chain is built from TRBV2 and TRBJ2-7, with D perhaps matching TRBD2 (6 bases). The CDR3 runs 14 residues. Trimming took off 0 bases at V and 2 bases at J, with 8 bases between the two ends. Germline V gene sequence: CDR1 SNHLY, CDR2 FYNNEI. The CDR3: CASSEARGPYEQYV. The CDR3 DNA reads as TGTGCCAGCAGTGAAGCGCGGGGCCCCTACGAGCAGTACGTC.

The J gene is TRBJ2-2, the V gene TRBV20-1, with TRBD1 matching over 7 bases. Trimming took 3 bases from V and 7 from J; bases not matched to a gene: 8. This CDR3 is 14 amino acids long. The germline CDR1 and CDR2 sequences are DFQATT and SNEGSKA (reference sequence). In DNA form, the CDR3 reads TGCAGTGCTAGTCGACAGGGTATGGGCGGGGAGCTGTTTTTT. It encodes CSASRQGMGGELFF.